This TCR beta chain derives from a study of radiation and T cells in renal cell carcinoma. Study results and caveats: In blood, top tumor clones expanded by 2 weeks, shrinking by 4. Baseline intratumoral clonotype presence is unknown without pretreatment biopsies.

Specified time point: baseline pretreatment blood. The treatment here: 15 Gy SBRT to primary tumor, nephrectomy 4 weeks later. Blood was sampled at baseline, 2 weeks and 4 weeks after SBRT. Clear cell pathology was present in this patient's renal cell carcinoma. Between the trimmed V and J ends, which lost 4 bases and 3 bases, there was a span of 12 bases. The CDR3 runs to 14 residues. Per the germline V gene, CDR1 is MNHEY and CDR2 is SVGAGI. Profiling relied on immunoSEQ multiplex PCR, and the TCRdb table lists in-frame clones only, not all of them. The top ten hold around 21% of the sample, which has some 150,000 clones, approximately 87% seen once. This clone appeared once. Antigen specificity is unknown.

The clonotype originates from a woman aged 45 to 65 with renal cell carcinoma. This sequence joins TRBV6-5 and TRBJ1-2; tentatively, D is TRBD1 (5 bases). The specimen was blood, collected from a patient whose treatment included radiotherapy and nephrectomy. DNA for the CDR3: TGTGCCAGCAGTTCCGAGGGAGGGGACTATGGCTACACCTTC. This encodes CASSSEGGDYGYTF.